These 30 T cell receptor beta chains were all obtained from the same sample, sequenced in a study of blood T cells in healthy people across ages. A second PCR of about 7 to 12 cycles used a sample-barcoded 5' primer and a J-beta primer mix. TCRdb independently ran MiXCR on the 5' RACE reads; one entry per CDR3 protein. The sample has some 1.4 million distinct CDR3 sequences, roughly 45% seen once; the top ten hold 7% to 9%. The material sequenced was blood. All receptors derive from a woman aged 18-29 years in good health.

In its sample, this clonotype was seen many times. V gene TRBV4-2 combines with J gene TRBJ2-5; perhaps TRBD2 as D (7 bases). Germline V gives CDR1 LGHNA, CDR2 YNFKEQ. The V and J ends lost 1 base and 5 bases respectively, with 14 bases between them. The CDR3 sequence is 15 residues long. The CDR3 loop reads CASSQGGGLSETQYF. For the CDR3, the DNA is TGTGCCAGCAGCCAAGGGGGGGGGCTTTCGGAGACCCAGTACTTC.

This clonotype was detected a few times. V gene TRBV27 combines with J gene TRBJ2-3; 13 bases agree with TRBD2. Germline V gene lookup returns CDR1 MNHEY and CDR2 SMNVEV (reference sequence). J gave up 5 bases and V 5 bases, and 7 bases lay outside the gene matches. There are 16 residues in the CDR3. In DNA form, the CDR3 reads TGTGCCAGCAGTCGATGGACTAGCGGGAGTGGAGATACGCAGTATTTT. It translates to CASSRWTSGSGDTQYF.

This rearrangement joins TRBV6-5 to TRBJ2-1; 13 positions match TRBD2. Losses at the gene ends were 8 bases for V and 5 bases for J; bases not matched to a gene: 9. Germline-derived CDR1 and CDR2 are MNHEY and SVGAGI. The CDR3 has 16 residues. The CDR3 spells CASAGGTSGINNEQFF. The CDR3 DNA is TGTGCCAGCGCTGGGGGGACTAGCGGGATAAACAATGAGCAGTTCTTC.

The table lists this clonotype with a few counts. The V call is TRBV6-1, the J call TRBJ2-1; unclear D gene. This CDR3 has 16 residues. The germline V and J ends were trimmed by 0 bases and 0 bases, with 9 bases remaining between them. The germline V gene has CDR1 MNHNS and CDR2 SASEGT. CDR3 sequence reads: CASSEALGSSYNEQFF. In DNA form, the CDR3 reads TGTGCCAGCAGTGAAGCGCTTGGTAGCTCCTACAATGAGCAGTTCTTC.

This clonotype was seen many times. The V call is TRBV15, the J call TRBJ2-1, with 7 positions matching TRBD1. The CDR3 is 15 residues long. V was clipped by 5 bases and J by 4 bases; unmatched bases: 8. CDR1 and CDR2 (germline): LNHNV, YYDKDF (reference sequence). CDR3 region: CATSPRQGPYNEQFF. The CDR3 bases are TGTGCCACCAGCCCTCGACAGGGTCCGTACAATGAGCAGTTCTTC. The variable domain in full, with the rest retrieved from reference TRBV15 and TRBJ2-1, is DAMVIQNPRYQVTQFGKPVTLSCSQTLNHNVMYWYQQKSSQAPKLLFHYYDKDFNNEADTPDNFQSRRPNTSFCFLDIRSPGLGDTAMYLCATSPRQGPYNEQFFGPGTRLTVL.

The CDR3 DNA reads as TGTGCCAGCAGCCAAGATCTCGCACAAAATAACTATGGCTACACCTTC. It codes for CASSQDLAQNNYGYTF. The J gene is TRBJ1-2, the V gene TRBV4-2; the D is unclear. Germline assignment: CDR1 LGHNA and CDR2 YNFKEQ. Trimming shortened V by 0 bases and J by 1 base, and 12 bases separated the two germline ends. The length of the CDR3 is 16 residues.

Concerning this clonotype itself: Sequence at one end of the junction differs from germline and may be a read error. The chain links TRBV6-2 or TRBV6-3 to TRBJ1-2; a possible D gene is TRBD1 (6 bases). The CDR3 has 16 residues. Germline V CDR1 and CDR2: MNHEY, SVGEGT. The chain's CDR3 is CASSTQGRASNYGCTF. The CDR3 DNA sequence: TGTGCCAGCAGTACCCAGGGGCGAGCTTCTAACTATGGCTGCACCTTC.

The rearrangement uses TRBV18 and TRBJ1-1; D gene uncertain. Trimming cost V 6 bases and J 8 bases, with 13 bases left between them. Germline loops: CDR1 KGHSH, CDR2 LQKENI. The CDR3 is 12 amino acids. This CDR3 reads CASSTNPAEAFF. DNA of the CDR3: TGTGCCAGCTCTACCAACCCAGCAGAAGCTTTCTTT.

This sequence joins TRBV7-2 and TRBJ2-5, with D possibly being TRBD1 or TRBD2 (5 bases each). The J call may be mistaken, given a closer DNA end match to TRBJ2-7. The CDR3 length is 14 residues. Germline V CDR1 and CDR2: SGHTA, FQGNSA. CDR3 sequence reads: CASSRRGQVYEQYF. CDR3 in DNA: TGTGCCAGCAGCCGACGGGGCCAGGTTTACGAGCAGTACTTC.

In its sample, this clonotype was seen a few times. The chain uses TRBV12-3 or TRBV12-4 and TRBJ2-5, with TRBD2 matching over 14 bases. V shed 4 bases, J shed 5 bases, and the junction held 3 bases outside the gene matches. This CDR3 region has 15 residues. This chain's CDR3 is CASSSGTSGSETQYF. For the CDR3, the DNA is TGTGCCAGCAGTTCCGGGACTAGCGGGAGTGAGACCCAGTACTTC.

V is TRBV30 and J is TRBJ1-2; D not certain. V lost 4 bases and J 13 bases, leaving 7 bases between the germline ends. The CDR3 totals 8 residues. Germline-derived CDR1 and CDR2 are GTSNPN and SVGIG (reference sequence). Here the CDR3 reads CAWNPVTF. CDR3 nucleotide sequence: TGTGCCTGGAATCCCGTCACCTTC.

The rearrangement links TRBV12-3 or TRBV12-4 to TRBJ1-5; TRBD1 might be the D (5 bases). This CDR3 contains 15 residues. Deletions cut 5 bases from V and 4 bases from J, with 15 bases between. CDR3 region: CASSLRGPLNQPQHF. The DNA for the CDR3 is TGTGCCAGCAGTCTGAGGGGCCCTCTGAATCAGCCCCAGCATTTT.

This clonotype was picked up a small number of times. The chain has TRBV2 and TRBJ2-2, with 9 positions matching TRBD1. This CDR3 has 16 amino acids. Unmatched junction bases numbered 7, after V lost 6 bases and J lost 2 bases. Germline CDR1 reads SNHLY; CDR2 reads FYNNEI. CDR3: CASRRTGGANTGELFF. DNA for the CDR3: TGTGCCAGCAGGAGAACAGGGGGCGCAAACACCGGGGAGCTGTTTTTT.

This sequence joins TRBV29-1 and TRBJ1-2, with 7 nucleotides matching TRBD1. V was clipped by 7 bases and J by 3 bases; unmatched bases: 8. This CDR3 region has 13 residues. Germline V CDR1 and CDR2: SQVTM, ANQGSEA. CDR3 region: CSGHRGLDYGYTF. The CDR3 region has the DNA TGCAGCGGCCACAGGGGATTGGACTATGGCTACACCTTC.

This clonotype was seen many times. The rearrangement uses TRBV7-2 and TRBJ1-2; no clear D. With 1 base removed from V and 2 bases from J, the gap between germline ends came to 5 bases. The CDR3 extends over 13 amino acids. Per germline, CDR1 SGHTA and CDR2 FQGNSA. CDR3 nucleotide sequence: TGTGCCAGCAGCTTAGACACCAACTATGGCTACACCTTC. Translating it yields CASSLDTNYGYTF.

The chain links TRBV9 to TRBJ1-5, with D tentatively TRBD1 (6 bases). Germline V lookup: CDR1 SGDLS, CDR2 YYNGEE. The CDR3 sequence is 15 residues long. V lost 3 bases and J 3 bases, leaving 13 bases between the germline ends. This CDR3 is CASSGGPFSNQPQHF. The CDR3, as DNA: TGTGCCAGCAGCGGGGGGCCCTTTTCCAATCAGCCCCAGCATTTT.

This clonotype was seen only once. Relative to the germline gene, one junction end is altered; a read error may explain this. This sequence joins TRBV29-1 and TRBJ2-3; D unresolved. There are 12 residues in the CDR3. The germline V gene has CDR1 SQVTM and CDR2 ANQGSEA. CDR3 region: CSVEAPPDMQYF. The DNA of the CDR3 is TGCAGCGTTGAAGCACCCCCGGATATGCAGTATTTT.

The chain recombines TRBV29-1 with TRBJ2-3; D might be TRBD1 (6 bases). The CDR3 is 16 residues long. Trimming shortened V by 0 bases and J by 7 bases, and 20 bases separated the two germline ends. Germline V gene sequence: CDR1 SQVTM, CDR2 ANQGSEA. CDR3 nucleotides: TGCAGCGTTGAAGAAGGTGGCAGGGGTATCTCCTATACGCAGTATTTT. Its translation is CSVEEGGRGISYTQYF.

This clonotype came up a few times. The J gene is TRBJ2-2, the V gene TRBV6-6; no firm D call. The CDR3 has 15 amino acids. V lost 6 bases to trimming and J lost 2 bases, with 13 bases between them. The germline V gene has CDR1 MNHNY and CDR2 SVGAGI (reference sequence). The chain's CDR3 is CASSLWAANTGELFF. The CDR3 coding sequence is TGTGCCAGCAGCCTATGGGCCGCAAACACCGGGGAGCTGTTTTTT.

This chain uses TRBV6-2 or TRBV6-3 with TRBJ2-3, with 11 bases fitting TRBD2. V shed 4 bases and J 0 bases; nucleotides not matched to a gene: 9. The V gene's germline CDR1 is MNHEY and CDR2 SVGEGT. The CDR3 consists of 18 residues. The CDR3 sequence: CASSFPLTSGASTDTQYF. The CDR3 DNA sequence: TGTGCCAGCAGTTTCCCCTTGACTAGCGGGGCTAGCACAGATACGCAGTATTTT.

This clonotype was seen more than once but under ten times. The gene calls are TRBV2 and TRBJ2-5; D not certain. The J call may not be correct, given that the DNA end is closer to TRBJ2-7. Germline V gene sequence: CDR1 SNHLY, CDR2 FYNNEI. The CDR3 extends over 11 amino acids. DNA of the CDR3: TGTGCCAGCAAACATAGTTACGAGCAGTACTTC. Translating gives CASKHSYEQYF.

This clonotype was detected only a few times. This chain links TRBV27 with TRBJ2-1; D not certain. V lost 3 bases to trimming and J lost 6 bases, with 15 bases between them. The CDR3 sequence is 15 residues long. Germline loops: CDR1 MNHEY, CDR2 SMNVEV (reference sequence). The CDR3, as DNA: TGTGCCAGCAGTTTTCGCTCCCCAAACGCCAATGAGCAGTTCTTC. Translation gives CASSFRSPNANEQFF.

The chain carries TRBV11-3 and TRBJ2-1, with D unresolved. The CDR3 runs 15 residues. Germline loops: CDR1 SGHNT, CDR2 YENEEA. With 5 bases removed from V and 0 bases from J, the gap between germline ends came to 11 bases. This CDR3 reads CASSVTTSSYNEQFF. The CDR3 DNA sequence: TGTGCCAGCAGCGTAACTACGAGCTCCTACAATGAGCAGTTCTTC.

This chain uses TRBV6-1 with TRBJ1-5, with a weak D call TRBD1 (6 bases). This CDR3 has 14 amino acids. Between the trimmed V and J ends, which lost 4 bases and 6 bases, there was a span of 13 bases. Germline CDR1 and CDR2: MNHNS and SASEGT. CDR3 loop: CASSGGWGAQPQHF. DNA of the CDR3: TGTGCCAGCAGTGGGGGGTGGGGGGCTCAGCCCCAGCATTTT.

This CDR3 is CAVGTSGGSSYNEQYF. CDR3 DNA sequence: TGTGCCGTGGGGACTAGCGGGGGGAGCTCCTACAATGAGCAGTACTTC. V usage is TRBV10-3 and J usage is TRBJ2-7; 15 bases align to TRBD2. The CDR3 has 16 residues. Germline assignment: CDR1 ENHRY and CDR2 SYGVKD. Germline trimming cut 11 bases from V and 7 bases from J; bases unmatched to any gene: 15.

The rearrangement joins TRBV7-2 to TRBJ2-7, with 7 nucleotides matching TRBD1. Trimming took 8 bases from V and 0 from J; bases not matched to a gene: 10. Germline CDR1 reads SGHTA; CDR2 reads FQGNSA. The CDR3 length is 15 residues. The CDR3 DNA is TGTGCCAGCCGGGCCATACAGGGGAGCTCCTACGAGCAGTACTTC. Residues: CASRAIQGSSYEQYF.

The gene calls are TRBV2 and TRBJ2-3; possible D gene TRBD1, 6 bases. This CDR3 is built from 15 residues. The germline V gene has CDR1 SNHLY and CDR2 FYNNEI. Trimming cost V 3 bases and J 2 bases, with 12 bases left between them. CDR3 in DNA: TGTGCCAGCAGTGATCAAGGGGGTGACACAGATACGCAGTATTTT. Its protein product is CASSDQGGDTDTQYF.

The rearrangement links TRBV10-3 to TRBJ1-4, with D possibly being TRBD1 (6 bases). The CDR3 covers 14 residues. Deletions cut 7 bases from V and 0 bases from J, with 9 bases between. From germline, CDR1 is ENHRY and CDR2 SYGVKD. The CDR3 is CAIKDSSTNEKLFF. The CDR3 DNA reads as TGTGCCATCAAGGACAGTTCAACTAATGAAAAACTGTTTTTT.

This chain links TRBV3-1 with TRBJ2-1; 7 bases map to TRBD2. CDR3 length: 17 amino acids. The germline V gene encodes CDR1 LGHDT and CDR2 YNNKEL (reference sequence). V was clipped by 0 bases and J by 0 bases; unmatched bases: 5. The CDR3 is CASSQEGGSSSYNEQFF. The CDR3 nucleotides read TGTGCCAGCAGCCAAGAGGGCGGGAGCAGCTCCTACAATGAGCAGTTCTTC.

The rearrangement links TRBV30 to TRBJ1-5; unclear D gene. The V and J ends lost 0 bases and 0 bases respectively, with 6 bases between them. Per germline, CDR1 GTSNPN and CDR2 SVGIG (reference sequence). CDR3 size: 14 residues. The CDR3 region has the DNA TGTGCCTGGAGTGTACTTTTTAGCAATCAGCCCCAGCATTTT. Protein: CAWSVLFSNQPQHF.